A selection of T cell receptor beta chains follows, all from one sample in a study of blood T cells in healthy people across ages. Each CDR3 protein gets one entry after TCRdb re-called the 5' RACE reads with MiXCR. The sample holds approximately 800,000 distinct CDR3 sequences; about half are singletons and the top ten take roughly 20%. The sample comprised blood. The receptors were sampled from a man of 80 years or more in good health. The CDR3 runs from the conserved cysteine through the conserved F or W. Each record gives: clone size, D gene, V gene, J gene, CDR3 protein, CDR3 DNA. D genes are given only for firm matches. A clone size is listed for some rows: how often the clone was seen (once, few, many), or a class if it is expanded.

clone_size: NA; d_call: NA; v_call: TRBV12-3/TRBV12-4; j_call: TRBJ1-2; cdr3_aa: CASSSDLFANYGYTF; cdr3_nt: TGTGCCAGCAGTTCCGATTTATTCGCTAACTATGGCTACACCTTC
clone_size: NA; d_call: NA; v_call: TRBV25-1; j_call: TRBJ2-5; cdr3_aa: CASKGVPGDKGDGETQYF; cdr3_nt: TGTGCCAGCAAGGGAGTGCCCGGGGACAAGGGGGATGGAGAGACCCAGTACTTC
clone_size: few; d_call: TRBD1; v_call: TRBV2; j_call: TRBJ1-4; cdr3_aa: CASSETGGTEKLFF; cdr3_nt: TGTGCCAGCAGCGAAACAGGGGGCACTGAAAAACTGTTTTTT
clone_size: NA; d_call: NA; v_call: TRBV21-1; j_call: TRBJ1-1; cdr3_aa: CASSNLPPSPEAFF; cdr3_nt: TGTGCCAGCAGCAATTTGCCCCCCAGCCCTGAAGCTTTCTTT
clone_size: many; d_call: TRBD1; v_call: TRBV7-9; j_call: TRBJ2-4; cdr3_aa: CASSPRDSLAKNIQYF; cdr3_nt: TGTGCCAGCAGCCCTAGGGACAGTCTAGCCAAAAACATTCAGTACTTC
clone_size: NA; d_call: NA; v_call: TRBV12-3/TRBV12-4; j_call: TRBJ1-2; cdr3_aa: CASKGGDYGYTF; cdr3_nt: TGTGCCAGCAAGGGGGGGGACTATGGCTACACCTTC
clone_size: many; d_call: NA; v_call: TRBV29-1; j_call: TRBJ2-5; cdr3_aa: CSVGEQETQYF; cdr3_nt: TGCAGCGTGGGGGAGCAAGAGACCCAGTACTTC
clone_size: few; d_call: NA; v_call: TRBV7-9; j_call: TRBJ2-3; cdr3_aa: CASSDQSRSGADTQYF; cdr3_nt: TGTGCCAGCAGCGATCAAAGTCGGTCAGGGGCAGATACGCAGTATTTT
clone_size: NA; d_call: TRBD1; v_call: TRBV2; j_call: TRBJ2-7; cdr3_aa: CASSELRGTGANEQYF; cdr3_nt: TGTGCCAGCAGTGAACTAAGAGGGACAGGGGCCAACGAGCAGTACTTC
clone_size: NA; d_call: TRBD1; v_call: TRBV6-1; j_call: TRBJ1-2; cdr3_aa: CANSEKTGANYGYTF; cdr3_nt: TGTGCCAACAGTGAAAAGACAGGGGCCAACTATGGCTACACCTTC
clone_size: NA; d_call: TRBD2; v_call: TRBV12-3/TRBV12-4; j_call: TRBJ2-1; cdr3_aa: CASRAGSGMGAQFF; cdr3_nt: TGTGCCAGCCGAGCGGGTAGCGGGATGGGGGCCCAGTTCTTC
clone_size: NA; d_call: NA; v_call: TRBV6-6; j_call: TRBJ2-1; cdr3_aa: CASSSNEQSSYNEQFF; cdr3_nt: TGTGCCAGCAGTTCGAATGAGCAAAGCTCCTACAATGAGCAGTTCTTC
clone_size: NA; d_call: NA; v_call: TRBV10-3; j_call: TRBJ2-1; cdr3_aa: CAIQGMGKDSYNEQFF; cdr3_nt: TGTGCCATCCAAGGTATGGGCAAAGACTCCTACAATGAGCAGTTCTTC
clone_size: few; d_call: NA; v_call: TRBV14; j_call: TRBJ2-3; cdr3_aa: CASSQATGYTDTQYF; cdr3_nt: TGTGCCAGCAGCCAAGCTACAGGATACACAGATACGCAGTATTTT
clone_size: few; d_call: NA; v_call: TRBV7-2; j_call: TRBJ2-5; cdr3_aa: CASSLAQVGQSREQYF; cdr3_nt: TGTGCCAGCAGCTTAGCGCAAGTCGGACAGTCCAGAGAGCAGTACTTC
clone_size: few; d_call: NA; v_call: TRBV7-6; j_call: TRBJ1-4; cdr3_aa: CASSGSTPGATNEKLFF; cdr3_nt: TGTGCCAGCAGTGGAAGTACGCCAGGCGCGACTAATGAAAAACTGTTTTTT
clone_size: few; d_call: TRBD1; v_call: TRBV6-4; j_call: TRBJ1-1; cdr3_aa: CASRDRGANTEAFF; cdr3_nt: TGTGCCAGCCGGGACAGGGGGGCGAACACTGAAGCTTTCTTT
clone_size: NA; d_call: NA; v_call: TRBV4-3; j_call: TRBJ2-7; cdr3_aa: CASSQELGPSYEQYF; cdr3_nt: TGCGCCAGCAGCCAAGAACTAGGACCCTCCTACGAGCAGTACTTC
clone_size: NA; d_call: NA; v_call: TRBV4-3; j_call: TRBJ2-7; cdr3_aa: CASSQERNNEQYF; cdr3_nt: TGCGCCAGCAGCCAAGAGCGGAACAACGAGCAGTACTTC
clone_size: NA; d_call: NA; v_call: TRBV20-1; j_call: TRBJ2-7; cdr3_aa: CSASGGSASEQYF; cdr3_nt: TGCAGTGCTAGCGGGGGCTCTGCTAGCGAGCAGTACTTC
clone_size: NA; d_call: NA; v_call: TRBV9; j_call: TRBJ2-3; cdr3_aa: CASSVLSSSATDTQYF; cdr3_nt: TGTGCCAGCAGCGTATTATCGTCTAGCGCCACAGATACGCAGTATTTT
clone_size: NA; d_call: NA; v_call: TRBV7-9; j_call: TRBJ2-5; cdr3_aa: CASSTRSWDETQYF; cdr3_nt: TGTGCCAGCAGCACCCGGTCGTGGGACGAGACCCAGTACTTC
clone_size: NA; d_call: NA; v_call: TRBV2; j_call: TRBJ2-1; cdr3_aa: CASTATSAYNEQFF; cdr3_nt: TGTGCCAGCACCGCGACTAGTGCCTACAATGAGCAGTTCTTC
clone_size: many; d_call: TRBD2; v_call: TRBV14; j_call: TRBJ2-1; cdr3_aa: CASSRLAGDNEQFF; cdr3_nt: TGTGCCAGCAGCCGACTAGCGGGAGACAATGAGCAGTTCTTC
clone_size: few; d_call: TRBD2; v_call: TRBV15; j_call: TRBJ2-1; cdr3_aa: CATSRPSLAGGRNEQFF; cdr3_nt: TGTGCCACCAGCAGACCGTCACTAGCGGGAGGTCGCAATGAGCAGTTCTTC
clone_size: NA; d_call: NA; v_call: TRBV30; j_call: TRBJ1-1; cdr3_aa: CAWTVGGLAFF; cdr3_nt: TGTGCCTGGACTGTAGGGGGTTTGGCTTTCTTT
clone_size: NA; d_call: TRBD1; v_call: TRBV6-5; j_call: TRBJ1-6; cdr3_aa: CASSYSSAGTGNSPLHF; cdr3_nt: TGTGCCAGCAGTTACTCGAGTGCCGGGACAGGGAATTCACCCCTCCACTTT
clone_size: few; d_call: NA; v_call: TRBV5-1; j_call: TRBJ2-3; cdr3_aa: CASSLVAGEDTQYF; cdr3_nt: TGCGCCAGCAGCTTGGTTGCAGGGGAAGATACGCAGTATTTT
clone_size: NA; d_call: TRBD1; v_call: TRBV6-5; j_call: TRBJ1-6; cdr3_aa: CASSKTGSSYNSPLHF; cdr3_nt: TGTGCCAGCAGTAAGACAGGGAGCTCCTATAATTCACCCCTCCACTTT
clone_size: NA; d_call: NA; v_call: TRBV20-1; j_call: TRBJ1-5; cdr3_aa: CSARRQESQPQHF; cdr3_nt: TGCAGTGCTAGAAGGCAGGAATCGCAGCCCCAGCATTTT
clone_size: few; d_call: TRBD2; v_call: TRBV28; j_call: TRBJ2-5; cdr3_aa: CASSPRGASGGFLETQYF; cdr3_nt: TGTGCCAGCAGCCCTCGAGGAGCTAGCGGCGGGTTCCTGGAGACCCAGTACTTC
clone_size: NA; d_call: NA; v_call: TRBV27; j_call: TRBJ2-7; cdr3_aa: CASRAQGTEYYEQYF; cdr3_nt: TGTGCCAGTAGGGCTCAGGGGACCGAATACTACGAGCAGTACTTC
clone_size: few; d_call: NA; v_call: TRBV5-1; j_call: TRBJ2-2; cdr3_aa: CASSSGGQLNTGELFF; cdr3_nt: TGCGCCAGCAGCTCCGGGGGACAGCTAAACACCGGGGAGCTGTTTTTT